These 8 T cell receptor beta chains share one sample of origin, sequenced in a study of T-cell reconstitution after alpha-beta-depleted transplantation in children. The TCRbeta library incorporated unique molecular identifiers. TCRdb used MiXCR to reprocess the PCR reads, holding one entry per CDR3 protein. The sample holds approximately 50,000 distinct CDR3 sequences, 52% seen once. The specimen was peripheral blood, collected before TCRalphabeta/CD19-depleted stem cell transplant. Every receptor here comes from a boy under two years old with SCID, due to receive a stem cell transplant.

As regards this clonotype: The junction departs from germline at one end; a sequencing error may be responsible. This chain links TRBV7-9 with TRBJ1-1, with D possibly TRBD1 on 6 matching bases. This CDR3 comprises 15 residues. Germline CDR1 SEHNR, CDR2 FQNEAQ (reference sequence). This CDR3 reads CASSPGQLRSTESFF. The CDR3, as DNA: TGTGCCAGCAGCCCCGGACAGCTAAGGAGCACTGAATCTTTCTTT.

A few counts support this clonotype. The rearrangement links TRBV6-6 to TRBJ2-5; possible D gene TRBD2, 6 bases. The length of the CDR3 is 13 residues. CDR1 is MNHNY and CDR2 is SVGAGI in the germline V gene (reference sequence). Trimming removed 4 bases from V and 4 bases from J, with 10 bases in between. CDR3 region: CASSFGGGETQYF. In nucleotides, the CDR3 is TGTGCCAGCAGTTTTGGGGGAGGAGAGACCCAGTACTTC.

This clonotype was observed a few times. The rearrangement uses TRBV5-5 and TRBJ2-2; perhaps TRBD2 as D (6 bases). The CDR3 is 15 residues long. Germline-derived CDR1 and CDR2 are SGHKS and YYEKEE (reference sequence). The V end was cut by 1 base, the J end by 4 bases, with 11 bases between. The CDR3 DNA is TGTGCCAGCAGCTTGCGCGGGGCGGGCACCGGGGAGCTGTTTTTT. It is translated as CASSLRGAGTGELFF.

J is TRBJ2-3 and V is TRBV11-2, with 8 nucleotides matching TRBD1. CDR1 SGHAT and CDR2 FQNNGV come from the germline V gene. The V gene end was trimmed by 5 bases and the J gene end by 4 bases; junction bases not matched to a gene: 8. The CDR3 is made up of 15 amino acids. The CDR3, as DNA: TGTGCCAGCAGCCTAACCGGGACAGGACCAGATACGCAGTATTTT. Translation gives CASSLTGTGPDTQYF.

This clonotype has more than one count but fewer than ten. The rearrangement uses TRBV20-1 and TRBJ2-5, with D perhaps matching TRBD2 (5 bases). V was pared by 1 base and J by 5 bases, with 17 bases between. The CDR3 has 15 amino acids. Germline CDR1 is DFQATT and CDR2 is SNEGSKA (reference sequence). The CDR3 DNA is TGCAGTGCTAGAGGGGAGCGGTCCAGAGAGGAGACCCAGTACTTC. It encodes CSARGERSREETQYF.

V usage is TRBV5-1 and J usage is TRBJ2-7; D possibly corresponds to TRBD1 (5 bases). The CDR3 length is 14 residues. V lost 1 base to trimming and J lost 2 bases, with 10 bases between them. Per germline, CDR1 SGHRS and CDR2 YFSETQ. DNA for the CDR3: TGCGCCAGCAGCTTGAACACAGGTACCTACGAGCAGTACTTC. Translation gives CASSLNTGTYEQYF. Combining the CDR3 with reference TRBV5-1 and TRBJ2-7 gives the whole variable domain KAGVTQTPRYLIKTRGQQVTLSCSPISGHRSVSWYQQTPGQGLQFLFEYFSETQRNKGNFPGRFSGRQFSNSRSEMNVSTLELGDSALYLCASSLNTGTYEQYFGPGTRLTVT.

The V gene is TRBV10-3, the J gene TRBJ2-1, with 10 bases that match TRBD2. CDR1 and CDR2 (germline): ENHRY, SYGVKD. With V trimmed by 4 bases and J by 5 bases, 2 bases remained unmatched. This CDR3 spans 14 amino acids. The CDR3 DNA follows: TGTGCCATCAGTGGACTAGCGGGCGACAATGAGCAGTTCTTC. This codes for CAISGLAGDNEQFF.

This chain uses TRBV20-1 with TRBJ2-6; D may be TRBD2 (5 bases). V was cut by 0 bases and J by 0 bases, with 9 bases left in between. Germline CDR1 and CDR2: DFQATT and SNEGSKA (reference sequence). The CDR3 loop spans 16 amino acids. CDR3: CSARETGSSGANVLTF. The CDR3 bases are TGCAGTGCTAGAGAGACGGGGAGCTCTGGGGCCAACGTCCTGACTTTC.